The 26 T cell receptor beta chains below come from one sample, sequenced in a study of blood T cell repertoires in COVID-19. Produced via immunoSEQ multiplex PCR; TCRdb's table is partial and in-frame only. The sample carries 30,000 to 35,000 clones, approximately 80% recorded once. Source material: peripheral blood. Every receptor here comes from a man at least 80 years old with acute or convalescent COVID-19.

This clone showed up just a few times. This rearrangement joins TRBV4-3 to TRBJ2-1, with TRBD2 as a possible D gene (5 bases). Germline V lookup: CDR1 LGHNA, CDR2 YSLEER. The CDR3 is 16 residues long. V lost 0 bases and J lost 5, with 14 bases in between. CDR3 DNA: TGCGCCAGCAGCCAAGATATCCAGCGGAACAACAATGAGCAGTTCTTC. Amino acids: CASSQDIQRNNNEQFF.

This sequence joins TRBV2 and TRBJ2-5; TRBD2 matches at 8 bases. CDR1 and CDR2 from the germline V gene are SNHLY and FYNNEI. J was trimmed by 3 bases and V by 11 bases; bases with no gene match: 11. The CDR3 extends over 14 amino acids. The CDR3 sequence is CAGNKRGTKETQYF. CDR3 DNA: TGTGCCGGGAACAAGCGGGGGACGAAAGAGACCCAGTACTTC.

The rearrangement uses TRBV11-2 and TRBJ2-3; 9 bases are a match to TRBD2. J gave up 8 bases and V 1 base, and 10 bases lay outside the gene matches. Germline assignment: CDR1 SGHAT and CDR2 FQNNGV. This CDR3 spans 16 amino acids. CDR3 region: CASSLGSSGSGGTQYF. The CDR3 DNA reads as TGTGCCAGCAGCTTAGGTAGTAGCGGGAGTGGTGGTACGCAGTATTTT.

The chain employs TRBV20-1 and TRBJ2-7; D is uncertain. This CDR3 is built from 11 residues. Germline V gene lookup returns CDR1 DFQATT and CDR2 SNEGSKA (reference sequence). Trimming left V 4 bases short and J 2 bases short, with 6 bases between. The CDR3 spells CSATRTYEQYF. The DNA of the CDR3 is TGCAGTGCTACTAGAACCTACGAGCAGTACTTC.

The CDR3 nucleotides read TGCGCCAGCAGCTTCGACAGGGACCAAGAGACCCAGTACTTC. Protein sequence: CASSFDRDQETQYF. This chain uses TRBV5-1 with TRBJ2-5, with 7 bases matching TRBD1. Unmatched junction bases numbered 1, after V lost 2 bases and J lost 0 bases. The germline gives CDR1 SGHRS, CDR2 YFSETQ. This CDR3 is built from 14 residues. The variable domain in full, with the rest retrieved from reference TRBV5-1 and TRBJ2-5, is KAGVTQTPRYLIKTRGQQVTLSCSPISGHRSVSWYQQTPGQGLQFLFEYFSETQRNKGNFPGRFSGRQFSNSRSEMNVSTLELGDSALYLCASSFDRDQETQYFGPGTRLLVL.

This chain uses TRBV2 with TRBJ2-2, with 7 bases identical to TRBD1. V lost 6 bases and J lost 0; bases outside the gene matches: 4. Germline loops: CDR1 SNHLY, CDR2 FYNNEI. CDR3 length: 15 amino acids. CDR3 sequence reads: CASRGDRSNTGELFF. The CDR3 region has the DNA TGTGCCAGCAGGGGGGACAGATCGAACACCGGGGAGCTGTTTTTT. Together with reference TRBV2 and TRBJ2-2, the CDR3 gives the full variable domain: EPEVTQTPSHQVTQMGQEVILRCVPISNHLYFYWYRQILGQKVEFLVSFYNNEISEKSEIFDDQFSVERPDGSNFTLKIRSTKLEDSAMYFCASRGDRSNTGELFFGEGSRLTVL.

This rearrangement joins TRBV19 to TRBJ1-1; 8 positions match TRBD1. J lost 1 base, V lost 2 bases, and 0 bases had no gene match. The germline V gene has CDR1 LNHDA and CDR2 SQIVND (reference sequence). There are 14 residues in the CDR3. CDR3 nucleotide sequence: TGTGCCAGTAGTATAACAGGGGGGAACACTGAAGCTTTCTTT. It yields the protein CASSITGGNTEAFF.

The genes are TRBV9 and TRBJ1-6; D unclear. In germline, CDR1 is SGDLS, CDR2 YYNGEE. This CDR3 comprises 14 residues. V gave up 1 base and J gave up 4 bases, with 6 bases separating them. CDR3 residues: CASSVMTYNSPLHF. The DNA for the CDR3 is TGTGCCAGCAGCGTAATGACTTATAATTCACCCCTCCACTTT.

The V and J genes are TRBV27 and TRBJ1-1; maybe TRBD1 (6 bases). The length of the CDR3 is 15 residues. Between the trimmed V and J ends, which lost 8 bases and 4 bases, there was a span of 20 bases. CDR1 and CDR2 (germline): MNHEY, SMNVEV (reference sequence). Here the CDR3 reads CASGSRGQGLTEAFF. In nucleotides, the CDR3 is TGTGCCAGCGGAAGTAGGGGTCAGGGGCTCACTGAAGCTTTCTTT.

V is TRBV6-5 and J is TRBJ1-1; D not certain. Between the trimmed V and J ends, which lost 6 bases and 5 bases, there was a span of 13 bases. Per germline, CDR1 MNHEY and CDR2 SVGAGI. This CDR3 spans 13 amino acids. The CDR3: CASSARLWTEAFF. CDR3 coding DNA: TGTGCCAGCAGCGCGCGGCTATGGACTGAAGCTTTCTTT.

The chain joins TRBV15 to TRBJ2-7, with D possibly matching TRBD1 (5 bases). The CDR3 consists of 15 residues. Trimming took 1 base from V and 7 from J, leaving 17 bases between them. Per the germline V gene, CDR1 is LNHNV and CDR2 is YYDKDF (reference sequence). CDR3 region: CATSRGGTGALEQYF. For the CDR3, the DNA is TGTGCCACCAGCAGAGGGGGAACAGGCGCCCTGGAGCAGTACTTC. The whole variable domain, filled in from reference TRBV15 and TRBJ2-7, reads DAMVIQNPRYQVTQFGKPVTLSCSQTLNHNVMYWYQQKSSQAPKLLFHYYDKDFNNEADTPDNFQSRRPNTSFCFLDIRSPGLGDTAMYLCATSRGGTGALEQYFGPGTRLTVT.

The V call is TRBV7-8, the J call TRBJ1-1; 12 bases map to TRBD1. This CDR3 spans 17 amino acids. The V gene end was trimmed by 4 bases and the J gene end by 2 bases; junction bases not matched to a gene: 8. From germline, CDR1 is SGHVS and CDR2 FQNEAQ. DNA of the CDR3: TGTGCCAGCAGCTGGGGGACAGGGGGCGCGGGAAACACTGAAGCTTTCTTT. Protein product: CASSWGTGGAGNTEAFF.

The CDR3 DNA is TGCAGCGTTCCGGGACAGGGGGGTGGTGGCTACACCTTC. This codes for CSVPGQGGGGYTF. The chain uses TRBV29-1 and TRBJ1-2, with TRBD1 matching over 11 bases. The CDR3 extends over 13 amino acids. In germline, CDR1 is SQVTM, CDR2 ANQGSEA. The V gene end was trimmed by 5 bases and the J gene end by 7 bases; junction bases not matched to a gene: 6.

This clone was observed a single time. The chain combines TRBV2 with TRBJ2-7; maybe TRBD1 (6 bases). V lost 0 bases and J lost 4, with 22 bases in between. CDR1 and CDR2 from the germline V gene are SNHLY and FYNNEI. There are 18 residues in the CDR3. In DNA, the CDR3 is TGTGCCAGCAGTGAAGCGCGGTCAACAGGGAAGAGACCTTACGAGCAGTACTTC. Translated, it gives CASSEARSTGKRPYEQYF.

The V and J genes are TRBV2 and TRBJ2-7, with D possibly being TRBD2 (6 bases). The germline V gene has CDR1 SNHLY and CDR2 FYNNEI. The CDR3 has 14 amino acids. The V gene lost 3 bases and the J gene lost 0 bases, with 9 bases spanning the gap. This CDR3 reads CASSEGRSSYEQYF. The CDR3 DNA follows: TGTGCCAGCAGTGAGGGGAGGAGCTCCTACGAGCAGTACTTC.

The chain carries TRBV19 and TRBJ2-5, with TRBD1 identical over 11 bases. CDR3 length: 17 amino acids. Looked up from germline, CDR1 is LNHDA and CDR2 is SQIVND (reference sequence). V trimming: 6 bases; J trimming: 5 bases; junction bases outside the gene matches: 14. The CDR3, as DNA: TGTGCCAGTAGCGCCGACCCCGGACAGGGGGCTTTCGAGACCCAGTACTTC. It specifies CASSADPGQGAFETQYF.

This clone was detected once. This chain uses TRBV5-1 with TRBJ2-5, with D maybe TRBD1 (6 bases). CDR1 SGHRS and CDR2 YFSETQ come from the germline V gene. Between the trimmed V and J ends, which lost 0 bases and 2 bases, there was a span of 11 bases. The CDR3 extends over 15 amino acids. CDR3: CASSLAGQQQETQYF. DNA of the CDR3: TGCGCCAGCAGCTTGGCTGGACAGCAGCAAGAGACCCAGTACTTC.

The rearrangement uses TRBV10-3 and TRBJ2-4, with D hard to call. Trimming left V 2 bases short and J 0 bases short, with 8 bases between. Germline V lookup: CDR1 ENHRY, CDR2 SYGVKD. This CDR3 is 15 amino acids long. CDR3 sequence (DNA): TGTGCCATCAGTGAGAGTCGGAGAGCCAAAAACATTCAGTACTTC. Translation gives CAISESRRAKNIQYF.

This clone has just a few counts. This chain links TRBV7-3 with TRBJ2-7; the match to TRBD1 covers 7 bases. The CDR3 is 13 residues long. Trimming cost V 3 bases and J 6 bases; bases outside gene matches: 5. CDR1 and CDR2 (germline): SGHTA, FQGTGA. The CDR3 is CASSLTGSTEQYF. In DNA form, the CDR3 reads TGTGCCAGCAGCTTGACAGGGTCCACCGAGCAGTACTTC.

CDR3 sequence reads: CASSVAGASHNEQFF. In DNA, the CDR3 is TGTGCCAGCAGTGTAGCGGGAGCTTCCCACAATGAGCAGTTCTTC. The chain joins TRBV6-1 to TRBJ2-1; 9 bases fit TRBD2. The J segment lost 5 bases and the V segment lost 4 bases, leaving 6 bases of the junction unmatched. The CDR3 runs to 15 residues. Germline V lookup: CDR1 MNHNS, CDR2 SASEGT.

CDR3 region: CASSQGAGTGINQPQHF. CDR3 nucleotides: TGCGCCAGCAGCCAAGGGGCCGGGACAGGGATCAATCAGCCCCAGCATTTT. The rearrangement links TRBV4-1 to TRBJ1-5; 9 bases agree with TRBD1. CDR3 length equals 17 residues. Germline CDR1 MGHRA, CDR2 YSYEKL. V dropped 1 base and J dropped 3; count of bases not matched to a gene: 7.

CDR3 in amino acids: CASSLGMREKLFF. The CDR3 region has the DNA TGTGCCAGCAGCTTGGGGATGCGGGAAAAACTGTTTTTT. The V and J genes are TRBV5-6 and TRBJ1-4, with unresolved D. The CDR3 loop spans 13 amino acids. Germline values: CDR1 SGHDT, CDR2 YYEEEE. V was trimmed by 0 bases and J by 8 bases, leaving 8 bases between them.

V and J are TRBV11-2 and TRBJ2-7; D might be TRBD2 (5 bases). V was shortened by 1 base and J by 2 bases, with 12 bases between the two germline ends. Per germline, CDR1 SGHAT and CDR2 FQNNGV. This CDR3 comprises 15 residues. The CDR3 spells CASSLVTDGTYEQYF. CDR3 DNA sequence: TGTGCCAGCAGCTTAGTAACGGACGGGACCTACGAGCAGTACTTC.

The chain employs TRBV27 and TRBJ1-5; possible D gene TRBD1, 5 bases. Trimming removed 4 bases at V and 0 bases at J, with 7 bases between. CDR3 size: 14 residues. Germline CDR1 is MNHEY and CDR2 is SMNVEV (reference sequence). The CDR3 DNA is TGTGCCAGCAGTTGGGGGGGTAGCAATCAGCCCCAGCATTTT. It is translated as CASSWGGSNQPQHF.

This rearrangement joins TRBV6-5 to TRBJ1-5; 11 nucleotides match TRBD1. The CDR3 consists of 13 residues. Trimming cost V 5 bases and J 10 bases; bases outside gene matches: 4. Per germline, CDR1 MNHEY and CDR2 SVGAGI. This CDR3 reads CASSRDRGRPQHF. The CDR3 DNA follows: TGTGCCAGCAGTCGGGACAGGGGGAGACCCCAGCATTTT.

This rearrangement joins TRBV6-5 to TRBJ2-7, with D tentatively TRBD2 (5 bases). V was clipped by 7 bases and J by 2 bases, with 18 bases between them. Germline CDR1 and CDR2: MNHEY and SVGAGI. There are 15 residues in the CDR3. DNA of the CDR3: TGTGCCAGCACCTATAAACGGAGCGGTACCTACGAGCAGTACTTC. It specifies CASTYKRSGTYEQYF.